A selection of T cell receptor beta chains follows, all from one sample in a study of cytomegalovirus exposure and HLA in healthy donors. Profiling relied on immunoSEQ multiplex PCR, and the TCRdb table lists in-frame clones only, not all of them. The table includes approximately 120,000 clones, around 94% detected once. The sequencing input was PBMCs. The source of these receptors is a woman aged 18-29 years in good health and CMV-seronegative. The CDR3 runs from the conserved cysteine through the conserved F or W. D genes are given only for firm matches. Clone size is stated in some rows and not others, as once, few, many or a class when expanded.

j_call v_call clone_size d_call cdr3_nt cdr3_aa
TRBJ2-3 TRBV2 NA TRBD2 TGTGCCAGCGAAGCGGGATTCCGGGCAGATACGCAGTATTTT CASEAGFRADTQYF
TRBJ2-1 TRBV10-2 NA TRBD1 TGCGCCAGCAGTGAGTCAGTACAGGGGGCTCATGGTGAGCAGTTCTTC CASSESVQGAHGEQFF
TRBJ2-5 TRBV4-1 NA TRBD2 TGCGCCAGCAGCCCTTCCCTAGCGGGAGAAGGAGAGACCCAGTACTTC CASSPSLAGEGETQYF
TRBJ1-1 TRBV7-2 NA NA TGTGCCAGCAGAAGTGACAGGAACACTGAAGCTTTCTTT CASRSDRNTEAFF
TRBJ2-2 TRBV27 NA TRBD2 TGTGCCAGCAGTTCCGGGACTAGCGGGACCGGGGAGCTGTTTTTT CASSSGTSGTGELFF
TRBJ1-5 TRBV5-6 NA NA TGTGCCAGCAGCTTGGGGCACATCAATCAGCCCCAGCATTTT CASSLGHINQPQHF
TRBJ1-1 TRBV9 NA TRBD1 TGTGCCAGCAGCCACAACCCGGACAGGGCTGAAGCTTTCTTT CASSHNPDRAEAFF
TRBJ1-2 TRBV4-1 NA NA TGCGCCAGCAGCCAAGGAGGGGGCTACACCTTC CASSQGGGYTF
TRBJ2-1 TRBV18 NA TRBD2 TGTGCCAGCTCACCAGGTCTCGGACTAGCGGGAGATCAGGCCTACAATGAGCAGTTCTTC CASSPGLGLAGDQAYNEQFF
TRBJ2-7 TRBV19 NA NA TGTGCCAGTAGTATAACTCGGGAGATCAACGAGCAGTACTTC CASSITREINEQYF
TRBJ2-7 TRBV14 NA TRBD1 TGTGCCAGCAGCCTCAGGACAGGGGGCCACGAGCAGTACTTC CASSLRTGGHEQYF
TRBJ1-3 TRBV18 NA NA TGTGCCAGCTCCCTCAGGACAGAAATCTCTGGAAACACCATATATTTT CASSLRTEISGNTIYF
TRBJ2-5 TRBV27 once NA TGTGCCAGCACCTTGTACGAAGGGACACTACCGACGTACTTC CASTLYEGTLPTYF
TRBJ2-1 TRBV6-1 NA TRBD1 TGTGCCAGCAGTGCACAGGGGAATGAGCAGTTCTTC CASSAQGNEQFF
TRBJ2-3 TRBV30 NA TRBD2 TGTGCCTGGAGTGAGGCTAGCGGGAGACTTGGCACAGATACGCAGTATTTT CAWSEASGRLGTDTQYF
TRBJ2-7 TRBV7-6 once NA TGTGCCAGCAGCTTAGCGGAGGGACAGTCCTACGAGCAGTACTTC CASSLAEGQSYEQYF
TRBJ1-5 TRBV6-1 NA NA TGTGCCAGCAGTGACACAGGGAGCAATCAGCCCCAGCATTTT CASSDTGSNQPQHF
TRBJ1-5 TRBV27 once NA TGTGCCAGCAGTTTCACGGGGGGTAAGCCCCAGCATTTT CASSFTGGKPQHF
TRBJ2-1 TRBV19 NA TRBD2 TGTGCCAGTAGTCGAAAACTTTTAGCGGGGAAGGGGGACTCCTACAATGAGCAGTTCTTC CASSRKLLAGKGDSYNEQFF
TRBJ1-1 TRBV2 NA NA TGTGCCAGCAGTGGAATCGGGAACACTGAAGCTTTCTTT CASSGIGNTEAFF
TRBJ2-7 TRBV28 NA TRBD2 TGTGCCAGCAGTTCCTTAGCGGGAGGGGCCTACGAGCAGTACTTC CASSSLAGGAYEQYF
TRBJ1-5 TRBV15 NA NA TGTGCCACCAGCACGGGACAAGAGGCCGGAGGTCAGCCCCAGCATTTT CATSTGQEAGGQPQHF
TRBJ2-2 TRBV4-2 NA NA TGTGCCAGCAGCTCCGGAGGGGCACTGGGCGGGGAGCTGTTTTTT CASSSGGALGGELFF
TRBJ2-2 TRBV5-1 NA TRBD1 TGCGCCAGCAGCTTATCACAGGGGGCGGACACCGGGGAGCTGTTTTTT CASSLSQGADTGELFF
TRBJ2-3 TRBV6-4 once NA TGTGCCAGCAGTGACTCCGCGGGAAGCACAGATACGCAGTATTTT CASSDSAGSTDTQYF
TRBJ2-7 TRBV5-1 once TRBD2 TGCGCCAGCAGCTTACCCAGCGGGAGTCGCGAGCAGTACTTC CASSLPSGSREQYF
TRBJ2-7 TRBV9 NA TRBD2 TGTGCCAGCAGCGCGACTAGCGGGCCTAGAACCTACGAGCAGTACTTC CASSATSGPRTYEQYF
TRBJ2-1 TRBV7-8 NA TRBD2 TGTGCCAGCAGCTTTCCGGGACTAGCGGGAGGGTGGGAGCAGTTCTTC CASSFPGLAGGWEQFF
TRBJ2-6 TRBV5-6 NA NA TGTGCCAGCAGCTCTACAGGGTCTGGGGCCAACGTCCTGACTTTC CASSSTGSGANVLTF
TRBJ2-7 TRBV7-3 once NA TGTGCCAGCAGCTTAAGCGCAGCGGAGACCTACGAGCAGTACTTC CASSLSAAETYEQYF
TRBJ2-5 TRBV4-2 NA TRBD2 TGTGCCAGCAGCCAAGAAACTAGCGGGAGTTTGGAGACCCAGTACTTC CASSQETSGSLETQYF
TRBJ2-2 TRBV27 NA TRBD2 TGTGCCAGCAGTTCCCGACTAGCGGGAGGGCCTACCGGGGAGCTGTTTTTT CASSSRLAGGPTGELFF
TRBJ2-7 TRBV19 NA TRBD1 TGTGCCAGTAGCCGAACTTTGGGGGACAGAGTGATATCCTACGAGCAGTACTTC CASSRTLGDRVISYEQYF